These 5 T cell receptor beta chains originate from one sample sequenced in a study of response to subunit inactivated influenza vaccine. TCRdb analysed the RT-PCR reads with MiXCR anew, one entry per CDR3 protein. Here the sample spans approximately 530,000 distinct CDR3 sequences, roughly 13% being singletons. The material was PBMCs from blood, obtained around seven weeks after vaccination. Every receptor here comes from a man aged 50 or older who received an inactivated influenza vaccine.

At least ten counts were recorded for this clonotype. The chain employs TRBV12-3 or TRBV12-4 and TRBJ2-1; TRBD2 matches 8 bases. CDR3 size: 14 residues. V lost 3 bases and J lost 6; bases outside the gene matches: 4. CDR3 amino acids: CASSFPGGSNEQFF. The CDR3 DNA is TGTGCCAGCAGTTTCCCGGGAGGGAGCAATGAGCAGTTCTTC.

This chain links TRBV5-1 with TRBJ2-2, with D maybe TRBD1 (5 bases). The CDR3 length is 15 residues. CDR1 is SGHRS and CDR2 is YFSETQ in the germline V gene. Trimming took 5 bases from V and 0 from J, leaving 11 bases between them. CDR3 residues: CASSTRVANTGELFF. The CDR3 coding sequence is TGCGCCAGCAGTACCAGGGTGGCGAACACCGGGGAGCTGTTTTTT.

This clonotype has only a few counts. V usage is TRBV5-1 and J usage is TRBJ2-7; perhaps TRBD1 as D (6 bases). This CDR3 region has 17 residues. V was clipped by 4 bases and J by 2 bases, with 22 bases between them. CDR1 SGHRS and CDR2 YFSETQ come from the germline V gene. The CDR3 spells CASSVGTAGAHPYEQYF. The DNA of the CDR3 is TGCGCCAGCAGCGTAGGCACTGCAGGGGCCCACCCCTACGAGCAGTACTTC.

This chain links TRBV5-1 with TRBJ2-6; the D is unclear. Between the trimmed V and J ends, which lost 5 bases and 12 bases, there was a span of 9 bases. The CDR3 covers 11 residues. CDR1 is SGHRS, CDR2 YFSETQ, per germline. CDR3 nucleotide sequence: TGCGCCAGCAGTGACACCATCGTCCTGACTTTC. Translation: CASSDTIVLTF. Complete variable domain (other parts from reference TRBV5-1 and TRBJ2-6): KAGVTQTPRYLIKTRGQQVTLSCSPISGHRSVSWYQQTPGQGLQFLFEYFSETQRNKGNFPGRFSGRQFSNSRSEMNVSTLELGDSALYLCASSDTIVLTFGAGSRLTVL.

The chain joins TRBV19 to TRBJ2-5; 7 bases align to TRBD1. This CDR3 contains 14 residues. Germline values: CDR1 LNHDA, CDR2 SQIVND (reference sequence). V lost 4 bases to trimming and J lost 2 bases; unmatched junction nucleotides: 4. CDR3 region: CASSKTGIQETQYF. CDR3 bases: TGTGCCAGTAGTAAGACAGGGATACAAGAGACCCAGTACTTC.